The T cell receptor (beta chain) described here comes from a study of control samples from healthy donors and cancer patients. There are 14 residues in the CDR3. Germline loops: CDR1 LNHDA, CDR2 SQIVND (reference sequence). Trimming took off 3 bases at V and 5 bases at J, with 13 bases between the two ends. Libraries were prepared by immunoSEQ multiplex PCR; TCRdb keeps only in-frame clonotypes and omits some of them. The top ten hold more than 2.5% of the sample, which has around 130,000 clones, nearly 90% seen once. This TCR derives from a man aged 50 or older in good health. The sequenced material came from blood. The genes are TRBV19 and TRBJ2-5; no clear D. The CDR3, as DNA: TGTGCCAGTAGTATTGACCGTTACGGGGAGACCCAGTACTTC. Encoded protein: CASSIDRYGETQYF.